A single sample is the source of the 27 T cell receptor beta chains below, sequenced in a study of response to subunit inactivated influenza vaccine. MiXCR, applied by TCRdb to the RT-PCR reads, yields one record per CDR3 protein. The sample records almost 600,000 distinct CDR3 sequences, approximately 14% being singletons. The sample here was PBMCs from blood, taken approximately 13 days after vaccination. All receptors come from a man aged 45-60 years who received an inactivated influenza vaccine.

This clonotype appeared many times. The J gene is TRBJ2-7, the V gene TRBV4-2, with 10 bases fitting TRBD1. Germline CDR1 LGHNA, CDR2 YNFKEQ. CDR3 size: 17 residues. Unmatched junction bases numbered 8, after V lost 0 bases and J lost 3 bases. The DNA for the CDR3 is TGTGCCAGCAGCCAAGATGTGGCCGGGACAGGGGACTACGAGCAGTACTTC. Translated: CASSQDVAGTGDYEQYF.

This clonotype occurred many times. The CDR3 DNA is TGCAGTGCTAGGCCCCTCCGGACAGGGTCCATCTACGAGCAGTACTTC. Amino acids: CSARPLRTGSIYEQYF. The gene calls are TRBV20-1 and TRBJ2-7; TRBD1 matches at 8 bases. Germline V gene data show CDR1 as DFQATT and CDR2 as SNEGSKA (reference sequence). The CDR3 spans 16 residues. With V trimmed by 3 bases and J by 3 bases, 13 bases remained unmatched.

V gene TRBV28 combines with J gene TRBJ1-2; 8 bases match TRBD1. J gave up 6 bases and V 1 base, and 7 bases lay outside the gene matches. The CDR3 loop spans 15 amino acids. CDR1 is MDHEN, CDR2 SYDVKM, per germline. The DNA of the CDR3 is TGTGCCAGCAGTTTATATTCGGGACAGGCGAATGGCTACACCTTC. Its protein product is CASSLYSGQANGYTF.

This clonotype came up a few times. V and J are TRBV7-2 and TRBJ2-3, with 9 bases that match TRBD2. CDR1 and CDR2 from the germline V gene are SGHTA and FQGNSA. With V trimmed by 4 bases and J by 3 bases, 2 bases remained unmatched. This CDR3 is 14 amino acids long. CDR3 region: CASSSSGVTDTQYF. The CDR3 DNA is TGTGCCAGCAGCTCTAGCGGGGTTACAGATACGCAGTATTTT.

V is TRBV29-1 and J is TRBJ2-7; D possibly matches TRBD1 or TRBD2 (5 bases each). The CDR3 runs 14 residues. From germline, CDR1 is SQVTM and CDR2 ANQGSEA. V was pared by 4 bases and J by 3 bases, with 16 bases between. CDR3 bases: TGCAGCGTTGGGATCCGGGGACGGGGCTACGAGCAGTACTTC. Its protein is CSVGIRGRGYEQYF.

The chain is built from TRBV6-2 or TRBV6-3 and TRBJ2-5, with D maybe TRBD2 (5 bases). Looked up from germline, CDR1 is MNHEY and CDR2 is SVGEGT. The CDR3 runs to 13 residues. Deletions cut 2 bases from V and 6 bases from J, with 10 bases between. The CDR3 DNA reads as TGTGCCAGCAGTTACGTCGAGGGAAAGACCCAGTACTTC. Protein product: CASSYVEGKTQYF.

CDR3 sequence reads: CAISGSGKTRNEQFF. The DNA of the CDR3 is TGTGCCATCAGCGGATCCGGGAAAACGCGGAATGAGCAGTTCTTC. J is TRBJ2-1 and V is TRBV10-3; tentatively, D is TRBD2 (5 bases). This CDR3 region has 15 residues. V gave up 6 bases and J gave up 7 bases, with 19 bases separating them. Germline V gene sequence: CDR1 ENHRY, CDR2 SYGVKD.

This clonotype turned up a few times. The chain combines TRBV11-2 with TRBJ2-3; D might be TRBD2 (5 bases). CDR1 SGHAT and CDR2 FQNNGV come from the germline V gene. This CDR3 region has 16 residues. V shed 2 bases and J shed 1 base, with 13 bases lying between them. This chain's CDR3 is CASSLLLVGGTDTQYF. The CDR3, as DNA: TGTGCCAGCAGCTTATTACTAGTCGGTGGCACAGATACGCAGTATTTT.

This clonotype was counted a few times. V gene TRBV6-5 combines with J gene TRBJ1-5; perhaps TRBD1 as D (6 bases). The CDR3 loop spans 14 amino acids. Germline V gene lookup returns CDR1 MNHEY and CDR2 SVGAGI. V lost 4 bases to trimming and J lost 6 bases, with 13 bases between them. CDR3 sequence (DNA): TGTGCCAGCAGTTCTACAGGGATGGGTCAGCCCCAGCATTTT. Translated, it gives CASSSTGMGQPQHF.

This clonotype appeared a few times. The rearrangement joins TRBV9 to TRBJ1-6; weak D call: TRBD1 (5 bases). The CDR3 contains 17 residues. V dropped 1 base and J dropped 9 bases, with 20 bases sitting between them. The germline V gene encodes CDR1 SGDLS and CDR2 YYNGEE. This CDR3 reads CASSVLGDTKLGSPLHF. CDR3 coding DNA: TGTGCCAGCAGCGTACTGGGGGATACCAAGCTTGGTTCACCCCTCCACTTT.

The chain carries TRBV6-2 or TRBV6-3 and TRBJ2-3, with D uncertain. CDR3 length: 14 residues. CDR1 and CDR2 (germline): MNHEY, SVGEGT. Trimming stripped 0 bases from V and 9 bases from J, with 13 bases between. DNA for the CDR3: TGTGCCAGCAGTTACTCGATCGTCCCAGGAACGCAGTATTTT. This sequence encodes CASSYSIVPGTQYF.

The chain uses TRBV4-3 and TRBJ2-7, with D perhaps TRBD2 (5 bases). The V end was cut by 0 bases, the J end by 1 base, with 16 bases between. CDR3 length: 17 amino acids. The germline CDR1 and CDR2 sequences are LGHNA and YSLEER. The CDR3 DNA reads TGCGCCAGCAGCCAAGATCTAGGGAGACACCGATCCTACGAGCAGTACTTC. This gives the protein CASSQDLGRHRSYEQYF.

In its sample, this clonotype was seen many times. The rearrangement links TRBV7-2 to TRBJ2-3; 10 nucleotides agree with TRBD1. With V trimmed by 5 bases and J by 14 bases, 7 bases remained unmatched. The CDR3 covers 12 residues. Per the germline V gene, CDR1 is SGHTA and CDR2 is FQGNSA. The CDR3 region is CASSATGGVRYF. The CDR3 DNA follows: TGTGCCAGCAGCGCGACAGGGGGCGTGCGGTATTTT.

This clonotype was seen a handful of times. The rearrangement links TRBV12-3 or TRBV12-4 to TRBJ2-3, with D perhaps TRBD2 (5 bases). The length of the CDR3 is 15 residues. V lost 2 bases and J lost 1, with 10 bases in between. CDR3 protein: CASSLREQGTDTQYF. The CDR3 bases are TGTGCCAGCAGTTTAAGGGAGCAGGGCACAGATACGCAGTATTTT.

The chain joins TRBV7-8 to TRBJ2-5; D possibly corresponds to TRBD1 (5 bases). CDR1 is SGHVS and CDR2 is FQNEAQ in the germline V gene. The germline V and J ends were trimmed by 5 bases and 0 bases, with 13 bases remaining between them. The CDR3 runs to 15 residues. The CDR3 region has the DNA TGTGCCAGCAGCACCTCGACAGAGTACCAAGAGACCCAGTACTTC. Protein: CASSTSTEYQETQYF.

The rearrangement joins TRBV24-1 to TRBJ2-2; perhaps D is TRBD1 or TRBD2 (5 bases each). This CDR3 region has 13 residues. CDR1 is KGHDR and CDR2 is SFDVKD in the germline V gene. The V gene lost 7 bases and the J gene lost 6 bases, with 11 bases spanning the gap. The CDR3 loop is CATRLGTAGELFF. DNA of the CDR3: TGTGCCACCAGACTCGGGACGGCCGGGGAGCTGTTTTTT.

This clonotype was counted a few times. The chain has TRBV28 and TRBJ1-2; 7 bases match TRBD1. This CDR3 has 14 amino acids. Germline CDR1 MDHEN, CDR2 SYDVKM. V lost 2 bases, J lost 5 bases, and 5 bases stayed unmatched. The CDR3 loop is CASSLGTASYGYTF. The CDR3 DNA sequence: TGTGCCAGCAGTTTAGGGACAGCGTCTTATGGCTACACCTTC.

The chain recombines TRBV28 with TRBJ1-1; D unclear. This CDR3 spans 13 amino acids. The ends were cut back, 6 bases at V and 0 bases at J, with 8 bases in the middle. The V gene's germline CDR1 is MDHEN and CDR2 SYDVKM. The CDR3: CASRAQVNTEAFF. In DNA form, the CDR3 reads TGTGCCAGCAGAGCACAAGTGAACACTGAAGCTTTCTTT.

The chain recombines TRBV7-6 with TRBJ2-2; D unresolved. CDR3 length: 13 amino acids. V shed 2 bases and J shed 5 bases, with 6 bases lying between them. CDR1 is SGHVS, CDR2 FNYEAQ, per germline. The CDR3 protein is CASSLPGTGELFF. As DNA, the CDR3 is TGTGCCAGCAGCTTACCTGGTACCGGGGAGCTGTTTTTT.

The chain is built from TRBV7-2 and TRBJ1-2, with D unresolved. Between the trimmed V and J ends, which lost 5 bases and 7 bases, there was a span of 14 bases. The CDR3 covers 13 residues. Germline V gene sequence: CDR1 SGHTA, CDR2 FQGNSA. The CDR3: CASSPGRVGGYTF. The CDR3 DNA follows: TGTGCCAGCAGCCCCGGTAGGGTGGGTGGCTACACCTTC. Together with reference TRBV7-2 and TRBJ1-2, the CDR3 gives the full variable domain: GAGVSQSPSNKVTEKGKDVELRCDPISGHTALYWYRQSLGQGLEFLIYFQGNSAPDKSGLPSDRFSAERTGGSVSTLTIQRTQQEDSAVYLCASSPGRVGGYTFGSGTRLTVV.

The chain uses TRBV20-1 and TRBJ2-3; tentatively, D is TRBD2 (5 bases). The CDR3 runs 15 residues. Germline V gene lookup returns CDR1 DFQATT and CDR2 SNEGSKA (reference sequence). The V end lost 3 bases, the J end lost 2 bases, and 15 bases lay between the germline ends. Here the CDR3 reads CSASHPGKPTDTQYF. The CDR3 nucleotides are TGCAGTGCTAGTCACCCCGGGAAGCCCACAGATACGCAGTATTTT.

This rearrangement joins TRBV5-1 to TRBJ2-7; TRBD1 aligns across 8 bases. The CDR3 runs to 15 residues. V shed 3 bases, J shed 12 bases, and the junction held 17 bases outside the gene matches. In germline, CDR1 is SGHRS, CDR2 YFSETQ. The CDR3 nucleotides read TGCGCCAGCAGCTCGGAAGGGGACAGGTCTCCGTTCAGGTACTTC. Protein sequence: CASSSEGDRSPFRYF.

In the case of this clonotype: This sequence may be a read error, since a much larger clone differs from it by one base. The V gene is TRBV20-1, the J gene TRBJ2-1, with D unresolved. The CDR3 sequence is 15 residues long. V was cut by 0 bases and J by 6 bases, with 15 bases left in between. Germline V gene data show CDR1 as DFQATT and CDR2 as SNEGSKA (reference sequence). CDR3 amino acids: CSARDRREDGNEQFF. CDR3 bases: TGCAGTGCTAGAGATCGAAGGGAAGATGGCAATGAGCAGTTCTTC.

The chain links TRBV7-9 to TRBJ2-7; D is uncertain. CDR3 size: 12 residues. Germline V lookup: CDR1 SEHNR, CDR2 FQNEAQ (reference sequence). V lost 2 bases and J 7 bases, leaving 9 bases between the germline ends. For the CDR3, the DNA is TGTGCCAGCAGCTTACCGCCTGGTGAGCAGTACTTC. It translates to CASSLPPGEQYF. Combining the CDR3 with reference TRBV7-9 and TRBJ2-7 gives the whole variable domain DTGVSQNPRHKITKRGQNVTFRCDPISEHNRLYWYRQTLGQGPEFLTYFQNEAQLEKSRLLSDRFSAERPKGSFSTLEIQRTEQGDSAMYLCASSLPPGEQYFGPGTRLTVT.

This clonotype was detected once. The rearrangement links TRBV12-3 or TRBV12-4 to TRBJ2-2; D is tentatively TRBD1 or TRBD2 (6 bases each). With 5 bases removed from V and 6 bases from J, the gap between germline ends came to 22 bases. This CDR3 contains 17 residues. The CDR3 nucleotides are TGTGCCAGCAGTGTCAGGGGACTTGGGATCTCCGCCGGGGAGCTGTTTTTT. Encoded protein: CASSVRGLGISAGELFF.

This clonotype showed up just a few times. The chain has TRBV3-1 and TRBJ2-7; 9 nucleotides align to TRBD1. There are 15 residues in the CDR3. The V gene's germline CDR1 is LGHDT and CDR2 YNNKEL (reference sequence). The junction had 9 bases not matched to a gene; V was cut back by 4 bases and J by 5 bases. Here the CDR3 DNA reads TGTGCCAGCAGCCTACCCGGGACAGGGCGCGACGAGCAGTACTTC. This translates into CASSLPGTGRDEQYF.

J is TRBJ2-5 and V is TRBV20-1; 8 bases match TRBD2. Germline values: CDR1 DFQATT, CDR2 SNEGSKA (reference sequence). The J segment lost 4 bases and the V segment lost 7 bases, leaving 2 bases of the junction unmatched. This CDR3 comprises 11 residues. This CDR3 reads CSESGRETQYF. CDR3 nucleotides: TGCAGTGAGAGCGGGAGAGAGACCCAGTACTTC.